A single sample gave rise to the 23 T cell receptor beta chains below, sequenced in a study of response to subunit inactivated influenza vaccine. TCRdb analysed the RT-PCR reads with MiXCR anew, one entry per CDR3 protein. The sample holds just over 300,000 distinct CDR3 sequences, just over 20% seen once. The sample in question was PBMCs from blood, obtained less than 22 months after vaccination. All receptors come from a man between 50 and 75 years old who received an inactivated influenza vaccine.

This clonotype appeared a few times. The chain couples TRBV20-1 to TRBJ2-5; TRBD1 aligns across 7 bases. The germline V gene has CDR1 DFQATT and CDR2 SNEGSKA (reference sequence). CDR3 length equals 14 residues. With 0 bases clipped from V and 2 bases from J, the junction kept 3 bases outside the gene matches. CDR3 region: CSARDGGQQETQYF. DNA for the CDR3: TGCAGTGCTAGAGATGGGGGACAGCAAGAGACCCAGTACTTC.

The rearrangement uses TRBV15 and TRBJ2-7; D gene unclear. Germline lookup yields CDR1 LNHNV and CDR2 YYDKDF (reference sequence). Trimming took 0 bases from V and 0 from J, leaving 9 bases between them. CDR3 length: 15 residues. The CDR3, as DNA: TGTGCCACCAGCAGAGATCAACAGTTCTCCTACGAGCAGTACTTC. It specifies CATSRDQQFSYEQYF. Looking up the rest from reference TRBV15 and TRBJ2-7 gives the full variable domain: DAMVIQNPRYQVTQFGKPVTLSCSQTLNHNVMYWYQQKSSQAPKLLFHYYDKDFNNEADTPDNFQSRRPNTSFCFLDIRSPGLGDTAMYLCATSRDQQFSYEQYFGPGTRLTVT.

This clonotype was seen more than once but under ten times. The V call is TRBV12-3 or TRBV12-4, the J call TRBJ1-1; D possibly corresponds to TRBD1 (5 bases). The CDR3 consists of 13 residues. V shed 9 bases and J shed 4 bases, with 15 bases lying between them. CDR3 coding DNA: TGTGCCAGTCTCCCAAAAACAGGCACTGAAGCTTTCTTT. Translation gives CASLPKTGTEAFF.

A few counts support this clonotype. V usage is TRBV15 and J usage is TRBJ2-7, with TRBD2 matching 12 bases. V was clipped by 0 bases and J by 2 bases; unmatched bases: 2. The germline V gene encodes CDR1 LNHNV and CDR2 YYDKDF (reference sequence). This CDR3 has 16 amino acids. The CDR3 protein is CATSRDRTSGAYEQYF. CDR3 nucleotides: TGTGCCACCAGCAGAGATCGGACTAGCGGGGCCTACGAGCAGTACTTC.

The chain couples TRBV20-1 to TRBJ1-6, with 7 nucleotides matching TRBD1. The germline V gene encodes CDR1 DFQATT and CDR2 SNEGSKA (reference sequence). This CDR3 has 15 residues. Trimming cost V 4 bases and J 7 bases; bases outside gene matches: 10. CDR3 in amino acids: CSATTGVGVNSPLHF. CDR3 bases: TGCAGTGCTACTACAGGGGTAGGAGTCAATTCACCCCTCCACTTT.

This clonotype was counted between two and nine times. The chain carries TRBV7-9 and TRBJ1-1; D not resolved. Germline loops: CDR1 SEHNR, CDR2 FQNEAQ (reference sequence). Trimming took off 3 bases at V and 11 bases at J, with 13 bases between the two ends. The CDR3 has 12 amino acids. The CDR3 nucleotides are TGTGCCAGCAGCTTTCTGCGTCTTGAGGCTTTCTTT. Translated: CASSFLRLEAFF.

In this sample, this clonotype turned up many times. The chain recombines TRBV7-8 with TRBJ1-4; the match to TRBD1 covers 7 bases. Germline assignment: CDR1 SGHVS and CDR2 FQNEAQ. J gave up 2 bases and V 5 bases, and 8 bases lay outside the gene matches. This CDR3 contains 16 residues. The CDR3 sequence: CASSRIPGQTNEKLFF. The CDR3 region has the DNA TGTGCCAGCAGCCGCATACCGGGACAGACTAATGAAAAACTGTTTTTT. Looking up the rest from reference TRBV7-8 and TRBJ1-4 gives the full variable domain: GAGVSQSPRYKVAKRGQDVALRCDPISGHVSLFWYQQALGQGPEFLTYFQNEAQLDKSGLPSDRFFAERPEGSVSTLKIQRTQQEDSAVYLCASSRIPGQTNEKLFFGSGTQLSVL.

This clonotype was detected only a few times. This rearrangement joins TRBV6-5 to TRBJ1-1; D not resolved. From germline, CDR1 is MNHEY and CDR2 SVGAGI. The CDR3 has 14 amino acids. Trimming cost V 0 bases and J 3 bases, with 8 bases left between them. The CDR3 protein is CASSYSSGYTEAFF. The CDR3 region has the DNA TGTGCCAGCAGTTACTCGTCCGGCTACACTGAAGCTTTCTTT.

This clonotype has a handful of counts. The rearrangement links TRBV19 to TRBJ1-5, with TRBD1 as a possible D gene (5 bases). From germline, CDR1 is LNHDA and CDR2 SQIVND (reference sequence). V was clipped by 6 bases and J by 9 bases, with 12 bases between them. This CDR3 is 12 amino acids long. In DNA form, the CDR3 reads TGTGCCAGTAGCCATGTTCAGGGGCCCCAGCATTTT. Protein product: CASSHVQGPQHF. Variable domain in full (rest from reference TRBV19 and TRBJ1-5): DGGITQSPKYLFRKEGQNVTLSCEQNLNHDAMYWYRQDPGQGLRLIYYSQIVNDFQKGDIAEGYSVSREKKESFPLTVTSAQKNPTAFYLCASSHVQGPQHFGDGTRLSIL.

The table lists this clonotype with a few counts. The chain uses TRBV19 and TRBJ1-5; TRBD1 might be the D (6 bases). The CDR3 sequence is 13 residues long. Germline V gives CDR1 LNHDA, CDR2 SQIVND (reference sequence). Trimming cost V 7 bases and J 2 bases, with 9 bases left between them. The CDR3: CASTAGGNQPQHF. For the CDR3, the DNA is TGTGCCAGTACCGCAGGGGGCAATCAGCCCCAGCATTTT. The whole variable domain, filled in from reference TRBV19 and TRBJ1-5, reads DGGITQSPKYLFRKEGQNVTLSCEQNLNHDAMYWYRQDPGQGLRLIYYSQIVNDFQKGDIAEGYSVSREKKESFPLTVTSAQKNPTAFYLCASTAGGNQPQHFGDGTRLSIL.

This clonotype has more than one count but fewer than ten. This chain joins TRBV6-1 and TRBJ1-1, with TRBD1 identical over 7 bases. Germline V gene data show CDR1 as MNHNS and CDR2 as SASEGT. CDR3 size: 13 residues. V trimming: 7 bases; J trimming: 5 bases; junction bases outside the gene matches: 7. The CDR3 here is CASTTPGGTEAFF. Written as DNA, the CDR3 is TGTGCCAGCACCACGCCAGGGGGGACTGAAGCTTTCTTT.

This clonotype was counted ten times or more. DNA of the CDR3: TGTGCCACCAGCAGAGATGCGGGGTATGGTAGCAATCAGCCCCAGCATTTT. This encodes CATSRDAGYGSNQPQHF. The V call is TRBV15, the J call TRBJ1-5; no firm D call. V lost 0 bases and J 0 bases, leaving 12 bases between the germline ends. This CDR3 is built from 17 residues. The germline V gene encodes CDR1 LNHNV and CDR2 YYDKDF (reference sequence).

This clonotype was counted between two and nine times. This clone may be a read error of a much larger clone one base away. The J gene is TRBJ1-1, the V gene TRBV12-3 or TRBV12-4; D remains unclear. This CDR3 is built from 13 residues. Trimming removed 3 bases from V and 1 base from J, with 6 bases in between. The CDR3 nucleotides read TGTGCCAGCAGTTTCGAAAGGAACACTGAAGCTTTCTTT. Its protein is CASSFERNTEAFF.

This clonotype came up a few times. V gene TRBV11-2 combines with J gene TRBJ2-2; 10 bases fit TRBD1. V was clipped by 5 bases and J by 3 bases; unmatched bases: 3. CDR3 size: 15 residues. CDR1 SGHAT and CDR2 FQNNGV come from the germline V gene. The CDR3 loop is CASSRTGGYTGELFF. The DNA for the CDR3 is TGTGCCAGCAGCAGGACAGGGGGTTACACCGGGGAGCTGTTTTTT.

The genes are TRBV7-9 and TRBJ1-1; 9 bases match TRBD1. V shed 5 bases and J 10 bases; nucleotides not matched to a gene: 5. The CDR3 sequence is 12 residues long. CDR1 and CDR2 from the germline V gene are SEHNR and FQNEAQ (reference sequence). CDR3 sequence (DNA): TGTGCCAGCAGCCGGACAGGGGAGGGAGCTTTCTTT. This codes for CASSRTGEGAFF. The full variable domain, its missing parts supplied by reference TRBV7-9 and TRBJ1-1, is DTGVSQNPRHKITKRGQNVTFRCDPISEHNRLYWYRQTLGQGPEFLTYFQNEAQLEKSRLLSDRFSAERPKGSFSTLEIQRTEQGDSAMYLCASSRTGEGAFFGQGTRLTVV.

The chain joins TRBV5-6 to TRBJ2-7; maybe TRBD2 (5 bases). This CDR3 region has 14 residues. Trimming pared 0 bases from V and 3 bases from J, leaving 10 bases between. From germline, CDR1 is SGHDT and CDR2 YYEEEE. The CDR3, as DNA: TGTGCCAGCAGCTTGGGAACTAGTTACTACGAGCAGTACTTC. It yields the protein CASSLGTSYYEQYF.

There are many counts of this clonotype. The rearrangement links TRBV3-1 to TRBJ1-1; D call uncertain. Germline V gene sequence: CDR1 LGHDT, CDR2 YNNKEL (reference sequence). CDR3 length: 14 amino acids. V was clipped by 0 bases and J by 0 bases, with 5 bases between them. CDR3 amino acids: CASSQETMNTEAFF. The DNA for the CDR3 is TGTGCCAGCAGCCAAGAGACAATGAACACTGAAGCTTTCTTT.

The table lists this clonotype with many counts. The rearrangement uses TRBV18 and TRBJ1-2, with 7 bases aligning to TRBD1. The length of the CDR3 is 11 residues. The V gene's germline CDR1 is KGHSH and CDR2 LQKENI. Losses at the gene ends were 5 bases for V and 6 bases for J; bases not matched to a gene: 0. The DNA for the CDR3 is TGTGCCAGCTCAGGACAGGATGGCTACACCTTC. It encodes CASSGQDGYTF. The full variable domain, its missing parts supplied by reference TRBV18 and TRBJ1-2, is NAGVMQNPRHLVRRRGQEARLRCSPMKGHSHVYWYRQLPEEGLKFMVYLQKENIIDESGMPKERFSAEFPKEGPSILRIQQVVRGDSAAYFCASSGQDGYTFGSGTRLTVV.

This clonotype was counted ten times or more. The chain combines TRBV19 with TRBJ1-1; D is undetermined. Germline lookup yields CDR1 LNHDA and CDR2 SQIVND (reference sequence). Trimming cost V 6 bases and J 3 bases, with 8 bases left between them. The CDR3 has 12 residues. CDR3 protein: CASRIGDTEAFF. As DNA, the CDR3 is TGTGCCAGTAGAATTGGTGACACTGAAGCTTTCTTT.

This clonotype was picked up many times. The chain employs TRBV2 and TRBJ1-5; D unresolved. With 4 bases removed from V and 2 bases from J, the gap between germline ends came to 9 bases. Germline assignment: CDR1 SNHLY and CDR2 FYNNEI. This CDR3 has 14 residues. The CDR3 coding sequence is TGTGCCAGCAGTGGAGTGGACGGCAATCAGCCCCAGCATTTT. Translated, it gives CASSGVDGNQPQHF.

The V gene is TRBV12-3 or TRBV12-4, the J gene TRBJ1-1; 7 nucleotides line up with TRBD1. V shed 5 bases, J shed 5 bases, and the junction held 11 bases outside the gene matches. The CDR3 is 15 residues long. The CDR3 region is CASSQGGGLWTEAFF. CDR3 sequence (DNA): TGTGCCAGCAGTCAGGGGGGGGGGCTGTGGACTGAAGCTTTCTTT.

The chain couples TRBV20-1 to TRBJ2-1; 8 bases are shared with TRBD1. The germline CDR1 and CDR2 sequences are DFQATT and SNEGSKA (reference sequence). The V segment lost 3 bases and the J segment 0 bases; nucleotides outside the gene matches: 7. There are 16 residues in the CDR3. The CDR3 DNA reads TGCAGTGCTAGGTTACAGGGGGTTGGCTCCTACAATGAGCAGTTCTTC. Translated, it gives CSARLQGVGSYNEQFF.

This clonotype was seen only a few times. This chain joins TRBV10-3 and TRBJ2-3, with 9 bases fitting TRBD1. The germline V gene encodes CDR1 ENHRY and CDR2 SYGVKD. V lost 10 bases and J lost 4; bases outside the gene matches: 3. The CDR3 is 12 amino acids. The CDR3 DNA follows: TGTGCCACACGACAGGGGGCAGATACGCAGTATTTT. Protein product: CATRQGADTQYF.